A single sample gave rise to the 20 T cell receptor beta chains below, sequenced in a study of blood T cells in healthy people across ages. A second 7 to 11 cycle PCR used barcoded and J-beta primers. TCRdb passed the 5' RACE reads through MiXCR, listing each CDR3 protein once. Among about 2 million distinct CDR3 sequences listed, less than 50% were seen once. Input material: blood. These receptor sequences come from a woman aged 40 to 55 in good health.

The rearrangement uses TRBV3-1 and TRBJ1-1; D is ambiguous. The CDR3 is made up of 15 amino acids. Germline CDR1 and CDR2: LGHDT and YNNKEL (reference sequence). V was cut by 1 base and J by 3 bases, with 12 bases left in between. CDR3 nucleotides: TGTGCCAGCAGCCAAGGCTTTGGAGGGTACACTGAAGCTTTCTTT. Translating it yields CASSQGFGGYTEAFF. Combining the CDR3 with reference TRBV3-1 and TRBJ1-1 gives the whole variable domain DTAVSQTPKYLVTQMGNDKSIKCEQNLGHDTMYWYKQDSKKFLKIMFSYNNKELIINETVPNRFSPKSPDKAHLNLHINSLELGDSAVYFCASSQGFGGYTEAFFGQGTRLTVV.

The CDR3 DNA reads TGTGCCACCGTCGACAGTAACTATGGCTACACCTTC. It translates to CATVDSNYGYTF. The V gene is TRBV15, the J gene TRBJ1-2; D may be TRBD1 (5 bases). V was clipped by 8 bases and J by 1 base, with 8 bases between them. CDR1 is LNHNV and CDR2 is YYDKDF in the germline V gene (reference sequence). This CDR3 is built from 12 residues.

This clonotype was detected only a few times. CDR3 amino acids: CASSQPGTGIQYF. The CDR3 DNA reads as TGTGCCAGCAGTCAACCCGGGACGGGCATTCAGTACTTC. This chain connects TRBV25-1 to TRBJ2-4; the D call may be TRBD1 or TRBD2 (5 bases each). Trimming pared 5 bases from V and 9 bases from J, leaving 14 bases between. The CDR3 has 13 amino acids. Germline V gene data show CDR1 as MGHDK and CDR2 as SYGVNS. The full variable domain, in which reference TRBV25-1 and TRBJ2-4 provide the parts outside the CDR3, is EADIYQTPRYLVIGTGKKITLECSQTMGHDKMYWYQQDPGMELHLIHYSYGVNSTEKGDLSSESTVSRIRTEHFPLTLESARPSHTSQYLCASSQPGTGIQYFGAGTRLSVL.

V gene TRBV6-1 combines with J gene TRBJ2-3; 9 positions agree with TRBD2. CDR1 MNHNS and CDR2 SASEGT come from the germline V gene. There are 15 residues in the CDR3. The trim removed 7 bases at V and 4 bases at J, leaving 9 bases unmatched. The CDR3 DNA follows: TGTGCCAGCAAGGAACGGACTAGCGTAGCAGATACGCAGTATTTT. Its translation: CASKERTSVADTQYF.

To note about this clonotype: A junction boundary mismatches the germline segment, possibly from a read error. The CDR3 loop is CASSPKRGNSDTQYF. In DNA, the CDR3 is TGTGCCAGCAGCCCAAAACGGGGTAATTCAGACACGCAGTATTTT. The V and J genes are TRBV7-6 and TRBJ2-3, with a tentative D call TRBD2 (5 bases). Germline loops: CDR1 SGHVS, CDR2 FNYEAQ. CDR3 size: 15 residues.

This rearrangement joins TRBV9 to TRBJ2-5; D is perhaps TRBD2 (5 bases). With the DNA end fitting TRBJ2-7 better, the J assignment may be wrong. The CDR3 spans 14 residues. Germline loops: CDR1 SGDLS, CDR2 YYNGEE. The CDR3 here is CASSVGPISDEQYF. CDR3 nucleotide sequence: TGTGCCAGCAGCGTTGGGCCAATTAGCGACGAGCAGTACTTC.

The V call is TRBV20-1, the J call TRBJ1-2; 7 positions agree with TRBD1. This CDR3 is 15 amino acids long. The V gene end was trimmed by 8 bases and the J gene end by 4 bases; junction bases not matched to a gene: 16. The germline CDR1 and CDR2 sequences are DFQATT and SNEGSKA (reference sequence). CDR3 region: CSLRGQPHDSYGYTF. The DNA for the CDR3 is TGCAGTCTAAGGGGGCAGCCCCATGACTCCTATGGCTACACCTTC.

The chain combines TRBV4-3 with TRBJ2-1, with D possibly being TRBD1 (5 bases). The CDR3 contains 14 residues. The germline CDR1 and CDR2 sequences are LGHNA and YSLEER. V was cut by 4 bases and J by 5 bases, with 12 bases left in between. The CDR3 DNA is TGCGCCAGCAGCCGAGTTGACAGTCACAATGAGCAGTTCTTC. Protein sequence: CASSRVDSHNEQFF.

The chain is built from TRBV4-2 and TRBJ1-6; the match to TRBD1 covers 7 bases. The CDR3 is 18 amino acids. J was trimmed by 0 bases and V by 3 bases; bases with no gene match: 8. Germline CDR1 reads LGHNA; CDR2 reads YNFKEQ. This CDR3 reads CASSQEGQESSYNSPLHF. DNA of the CDR3: TGTGCCAGCAGCCAGGAAGGACAGGAAAGCTCCTATAATTCACCCCTCCACTTT.

The chain employs TRBV6-2 or TRBV6-3 and TRBJ2-1; TRBD2 might be the D (5 bases). Germline CDR1 and CDR2: MNHEY and SVGEGT. The CDR3 is made up of 13 amino acids. Trimming removed 9 bases from V and 8 bases from J, with 17 bases in between. The CDR3 bases are TGTGCCAGTCGGCCGCAGGCGGGTCATGAGCAGTTCTTC. Amino acids: CASRPQAGHEQFF.

The chain recombines TRBV4-2 with TRBJ2-3; the D call may be TRBD1 or TRBD2 (5 bases each). The CDR3 covers 15 residues. From germline, CDR1 is LGHNA and CDR2 YNFKEQ. The V gene lost 1 base and the J gene lost 7 bases, with 15 bases spanning the gap. The chain's CDR3 is CASSQGSGEGNTQYF. CDR3 nucleotides: TGTGCCAGCAGCCAAGGCAGCGGAGAGGGGAATACGCAGTATTTT.

The chain combines TRBV7-8 with TRBJ2-3; TRBD2 matches 7 bases. J was trimmed by 3 bases and V by 5 bases; bases with no gene match: 11. Germline CDR1 and CDR2: SGHVS and FQNEAQ. The CDR3 is 16 residues long. The chain's CDR3 is CASSERYSGFTDTQYF. CDR3 in DNA: TGTGCCAGCAGCGAGCGCTATAGCGGGTTTACAGATACGCAGTATTTT.

This clonotype was seen ten or more times. The chain recombines TRBV7-2 with TRBJ2-7; D possibly matches TRBD1 or TRBD2 (5 bases each). Germline V lookup: CDR1 SGHTA, CDR2 FQGNSA. V was cut by 1 base and J by 6 bases, with 13 bases left in between. The CDR3 length is 14 residues. This chain's CDR3 is CASSLVGRQREQYF. The DNA for the CDR3 is TGTGCCAGCAGCTTAGTAGGGAGACAGCGCGAGCAGTACTTC.

The sample holds a few counts of this clonotype. The chain has TRBV9 and TRBJ2-1; 8 bases match TRBD2. The germline V gene encodes CDR1 SGDLS and CDR2 YYNGEE. With 0 bases clipped from V and 14 bases from J, the junction kept 7 bases outside the gene matches. This CDR3 is 13 amino acids long. Here the CDR3 reads CASSVAATSGEFF. The CDR3 nucleotides are TGTGCCAGCAGCGTAGCCGCAACTAGCGGAGAGTTCTTC.

The chain combines TRBV16 with TRBJ2-1; TRBD1 agrees at 9 bases. This CDR3 has 14 residues. Germline V gene lookup returns CDR1 KGHSY and CDR2 FQNENV. V was clipped by 8 bases and J by 8 bases; unmatched bases: 10. In DNA form, the CDR3 reads TGTGCCAGCTCCCTCGGGACAGGGCTCGATGAGCAGTTCTTC. It is translated as CASSLGTGLDEQFF.

This sequence joins TRBV15 and TRBJ1-4, with D possibly matching TRBD1 (5 bases). V lost 5 bases to trimming and J lost 7 bases, with 17 bases between them. The V gene's germline CDR1 is LNHNV and CDR2 YYDKDF (reference sequence). This CDR3 has 15 amino acids. In DNA, the CDR3 is TGTGCCACCAGCTTTGGCGGGACCCCTAGTGAAAAACTGTTTTTT. Translated, it gives CATSFGGTPSEKLFF. Full variable domain (rest looked up from reference TRBV15 and TRBJ1-4): DAMVIQNPRYQVTQFGKPVTLSCSQTLNHNVMYWYQQKSSQAPKLLFHYYDKDFNNEADTPDNFQSRRPNTSFCFLDIRSPGLGDTAMYLCATSFGGTPSEKLFFGSGTQLSVL.

The chain combines TRBV7-2 with TRBJ1-4, with D unclear. The CDR3 is 15 amino acids. CDR1 is SGHTA, CDR2 FQGNSA, per germline. V lost 1 base, J lost 5 bases, and 11 bases lay in between. CDR3 sequence (DNA): TGTGCCAGCAGCTTAGGCCCAGGATCCAATGAAAAACTGTTTTTT. It translates to CASSLGPGSNEKLFF.

This chain uses TRBV7-2 with TRBJ2-2; 10 bases align to TRBD1. The length of the CDR3 is 18 residues. The V gene end was trimmed by 5 bases and the J gene end by 3 bases; junction bases not matched to a gene: 12. Germline values: CDR1 SGHTA, CDR2 FQGNSA. CDR3 bases: TGTGCCAGCAGCCCTCGGGACAGGGGTCGTCCCGACACCGGGGAGCTGTTTTTT. Protein product: CASSPRDRGRPDTGELFF.

The chain combines TRBV9 with TRBJ2-5; 11 bases are shared with TRBD1. The CDR3 covers 15 residues. CDR1 SGDLS and CDR2 YYNGEE come from the germline V gene. The junction had 7 bases not matched to a gene; V was cut back by 4 bases and J by 5 bases. The CDR3 loop reads CASSTGGTGGETQYF. CDR3 coding DNA: TGTGCCAGCAGCACCGGCGGGACAGGGGGTGAGACCCAGTACTTC.

This sequence joins TRBV18 and TRBJ1-2; D gene unclear. The V gene lost 4 bases and the J gene lost 7 bases, with 19 bases spanning the gap. The CDR3 totals 15 residues. CDR1 and CDR2 from the germline V gene are KGHSH and LQKENI. The CDR3 loop reads CASSQSVSSTAGYTF. Here the CDR3 DNA reads TGTGCCAGCTCACAAAGCGTCTCAAGTACGGCTGGCTACACCTTC.